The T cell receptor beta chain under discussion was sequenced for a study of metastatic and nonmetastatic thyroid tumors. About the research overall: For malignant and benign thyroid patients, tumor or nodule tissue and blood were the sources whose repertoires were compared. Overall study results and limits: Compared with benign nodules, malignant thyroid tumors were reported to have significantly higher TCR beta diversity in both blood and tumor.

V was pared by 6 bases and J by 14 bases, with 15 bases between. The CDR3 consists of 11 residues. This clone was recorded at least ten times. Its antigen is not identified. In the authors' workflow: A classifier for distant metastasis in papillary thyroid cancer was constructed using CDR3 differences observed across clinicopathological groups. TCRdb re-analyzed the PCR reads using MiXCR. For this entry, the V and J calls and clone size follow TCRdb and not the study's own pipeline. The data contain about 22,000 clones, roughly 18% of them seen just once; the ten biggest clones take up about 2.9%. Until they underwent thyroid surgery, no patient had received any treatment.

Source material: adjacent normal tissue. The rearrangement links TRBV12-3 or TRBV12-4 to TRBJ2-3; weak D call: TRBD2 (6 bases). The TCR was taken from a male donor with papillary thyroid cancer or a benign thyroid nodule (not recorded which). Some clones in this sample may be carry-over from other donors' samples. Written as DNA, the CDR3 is TGTGCCAGCAGCACGGGGGTAGGGGTGTATTTT. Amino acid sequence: CASSTGVGVYF.